The 26 T cell receptor beta chains presented below share a single source sample, sequenced in a study of T cells in Graves' hyperthyroidism and ophthalmopathy. What was amplified from RNA transcripts were TCR beta CDR3 regions. Carried out on the TCR CDR3, a first-round RT-PCR used the HTBI primer set. TCRdb re-analysed the multiplex PCR reads in MiXCR, keeping a single row per CDR3 protein. The sample includes about 560,000 distinct CDR3 sequences, about 43% of them seen just once. The sample taken for sequencing was peripheral blood or thyroid tissue (not recorded which). These receptors were obtained from a young woman with Graves' hyperthyroidism.

There are a few counts of this clonotype. V is TRBV6-4 and J is TRBJ1-6; D possibly corresponds to TRBD1 (5 bases). Germline CDR1 reads MRHNA; CDR2 reads SNTAGT. The CDR3 is 16 residues long. V was cut by 7 bases and J by 0 bases, with 13 bases left in between. As DNA, the CDR3 is TGTGCCAGCACCGCAGACAGACGCTCCTATAATTCACCCCTCCACTTT. Its translation is CASTADRRSYNSPLHF.

The chain couples TRBV19 to TRBJ2-6, with 11 bases fitting TRBD2. The CDR3 has 17 residues. J gave up 0 bases and V 5 bases, and 3 bases lay outside the gene matches. Germline V CDR1 and CDR2: LNHDA, SQIVND (reference sequence). The CDR3 sequence is CASSVLAGVSGANVLTF. CDR3 DNA: TGTGCCAGTAGTGTACTAGCGGGGGTCTCTGGGGCCAACGTCCTGACTTTC.

This clonotype occurred a few times. The chain recombines TRBV7-9 with TRBJ1-2; D unclear. This CDR3 is 15 amino acids long. Germline CDR1 and CDR2: SEHNR and FQNEAQ (reference sequence). With 2 bases removed from V and 5 bases from J, the gap between germline ends came to 15 bases. The CDR3 spells CASSLYSQILYGYTF. CDR3 in DNA: TGTGCCAGCAGCTTATACAGCCAGATCCTATATGGCTACACCTTC.

This chain connects TRBV13 to TRBJ1-5, with TRBD1 matching 7 bases. Germline V gene lookup returns CDR1 PRHDT and CDR2 FYEKMQ (reference sequence). V shed 3 bases and J 5 bases; nucleotides not matched to a gene: 4. The CDR3 loop spans 14 amino acids. CDR3 DNA: TGTGCCAGCAGCTTGGGGACAGCGGATCAGCCCCAGCATTTT. It encodes CASSLGTADQPQHF. The entire variable domain, with the rest obtained from reference TRBV13 and TRBJ1-5, is as follows: AAGVIQSPRHLIKEKRETATLKCYPIPRHDTVYWYQQGPGQDPQFLISFYEKMQSDKGSIPDRFSAQQFSDYHSELNMSSLELGDSALYFCASSLGTADQPQHFGDGTRLSIL.

The chain is built from TRBV2 and TRBJ2-7, with D perhaps matching TRBD2 (5 bases). This CDR3 is 15 amino acids long. The V end was cut by 6 bases, the J end by 4 bases, with 19 bases between. Germline CDR1 reads SNHLY; CDR2 reads FYNNEI. Here the CDR3 reads CASSQDRGSPYEQYF. The CDR3 bases are TGTGCCAGCAGCCAAGATCGTGGGAGCCCATACGAGCAGTACTTC.

This clonotype has ten or more counts. The chain couples TRBV15 to TRBJ1-2, with no clear D. The germline CDR1 and CDR2 sequences are LNHNV and YYDKDF (reference sequence). V was shortened by 9 bases and J by 8 bases, with 19 bases between the two germline ends. The CDR3 totals 13 residues. The CDR3 DNA sequence: TGTGCCACACGGGTCCCGATAAGCGGAGGCTACACCTTC. Residues: CATRVPISGGYTF.

With respect to this clonotype: One end of the junction does not line up with germline, which may come from a read error. This chain uses TRBV7-9 with TRBJ2-5, with D possibly being TRBD2 (6 bases). Germline V gene lookup returns CDR1 SEHNR and CDR2 FQNEAQ (reference sequence). CDR3 length: 14 residues. DNA for the CDR3: TGTGCCAGCAGTTTAGAAGGAGGGATAAGGGCCCAGTACTTC. Amino acid sequence: CASSLEGGIRAQYF.

The gene calls are TRBV13 and TRBJ1-5; tentatively, D is TRBD1 (6 bases). Trimming removed 5 bases from V and 7 bases from J, with 18 bases in between. Germline values: CDR1 PRHDT, CDR2 FYEKMQ (reference sequence). The CDR3 covers 15 residues. The CDR3 coding sequence is TGTGCCAGCAGCCTGGAACAGGGTGCAGGGCAGCCCCAGCATTTT. It is translated as CASSLEQGAGQPQHF.

The chain links TRBV2 to TRBJ2-5; 8 positions match TRBD1. Germline CDR1 reads SNHLY; CDR2 reads FYNNEI. This CDR3 is 13 amino acids long. With V trimmed by 6 bases and J by 9 bases, 9 bases remained unmatched. For the CDR3, the DNA is TGTGCCAGCAGCGCAGGGGGCGGTCAGCCCCAGTACTTC. Translated, it gives CASSAGGGQPQYF.

The rearrangement uses TRBV2 and TRBJ1-6; possibly TRBD1 for D (5 bases). V lost 6 bases and J 8 bases, leaving 11 bases between the germline ends. Germline CDR1 and CDR2: SNHLY and FYNNEI. This CDR3 region has 13 residues. This chain's CDR3 is CASSGTQDSPLHF. In nucleotides, the CDR3 is TGTGCCAGCAGCGGGACCCAAGATTCACCCCTCCACTTT.

This clonotype was seen only a few times. The chain's CDR3 is CASSIYGQNTEAFF. The CDR3 region has the DNA TGTGCCAGTAGTATATATGGACAGAACACTGAAGCTTTCTTT. The chain couples TRBV19 to TRBJ1-1; D possibly corresponds to TRBD1 (5 bases). V lost 2 bases and J lost 1, with 8 bases in between. The CDR3 is 14 amino acids. Per the germline V gene, CDR1 is LNHDA and CDR2 is SQIVND (reference sequence).

This clonotype was recorded many times. This chain uses TRBV2 with TRBJ2-5, with D uncertain. Trimming cost V 7 bases and J 5 bases, with 8 bases left between them. The CDR3 runs 11 residues. Per the germline V gene, CDR1 is SNHLY and CDR2 is FYNNEI. For the CDR3, the DNA is TGTGCCAGCACATTTGGTGAGACCCAGTACTTC. Its protein product is CASTFGETQYF.

This sequence joins TRBV6-6 and TRBJ1-6; D is perhaps TRBD1 (6 bases). The CDR3 length is 13 residues. V was clipped by 5 bases and J by 6 bases, with 8 bases between them. Germline V gene sequence: CDR1 MNHNY, CDR2 SVGAGI (reference sequence). CDR3 amino acids: CASSPQGNSPLHF. For the CDR3, the DNA is TGTGCCAGCAGTCCACAGGGTAATTCACCCCTCCACTTT.

In this sample, this clonotype turned up many times. The gene calls are TRBV10-3 and TRBJ1-5; D is unresolved. The CDR3 length is 14 residues. V was clipped by 10 bases and J by 4 bases, with 17 bases between them. Germline V gene lookup returns CDR1 ENHRY and CDR2 SYGVKD. CDR3 bases: TGTGCCACGCAGAACCAGGAAGGGAATCAGCCCCAGCATTTT. Residues: CATQNQEGNQPQHF.

The chain has TRBV5-1 and TRBJ2-2; a weak D match, TRBD1 (5 bases). Germline loops: CDR1 SGHRS, CDR2 YFSETQ. V lost 0 bases and J lost 2, with 11 bases in between. This CDR3 is 16 amino acids long. In nucleotides, the CDR3 is TGCGCCAGCAGCTTGGCCGTTGGGGCTAACACCGGGGAGCTGTTTTTT. As protein: CASSLAVGANTGELFF.

Many counts were recorded for this clonotype. The gene calls are TRBV29-1 and TRBJ1-1; TRBD1 agrees at 9 bases. There are 13 residues in the CDR3. V lost 3 bases and J lost 2; bases outside the gene matches: 1. Germline V gene lookup returns CDR1 SQVTM and CDR2 ANQGSEA. The CDR3 sequence: CSVDTGGNTEAFF. The CDR3 DNA follows: TGCAGCGTTGATACAGGGGGCAACACTGAAGCTTTCTTT.

A single count supports this clonotype. One base away lies a much larger clone, so this may be a sequencing read error. The V call is TRBV29-1, the J call TRBJ2-7; 7 bases match TRBD2. This CDR3 has 13 residues. The junction had 4 bases not matched to a gene; V was cut back by 4 bases and J by 1 base. CDR1 is SQVTM, CDR2 ANQGSEA, per germline. The chain's CDR3 is CSVGGGFSYEQYF. The CDR3 DNA follows: TGCAGCGTTGGGGGAGGGTTTTCCTACGAGCAGTACTTC.

The chain combines TRBV25-1 with TRBJ2-3; D is unclear. CDR1 is MGHDK and CDR2 is SYGVNS in the germline V gene. CDR3 length equals 12 residues. V lost 5 bases and J lost 2, with 5 bases in between. The CDR3 reads CASSYNTDTQYF. As DNA, the CDR3 is TGTGCCAGCAGTTACAACACAGATACGCAGTATTTT.

The CDR3 protein is CASSSWTGGNEKLFF. CDR3 nucleotide sequence: TGTGCCAGCAGCTCCTGGACAGGGGGCAATGAAAAACTGTTTTTT. V usage is TRBV2 and J usage is TRBJ1-4; 11 bases match TRBD1. The CDR3 runs 15 residues. Trimming cost V 6 bases and J 5 bases; bases outside gene matches: 5. Germline assignment: CDR1 SNHLY and CDR2 FYNNEI.

This clonotype was seen a handful of times. CDR3 loop: CASSTFSNQPQHF. The DNA of the CDR3 is TGTGCCAGTAGTACATTTAGCAATCAGCCCCAGCATTTT. The chain uses TRBV19 and TRBJ1-5; D unresolved. The CDR3 loop spans 13 amino acids. Trimming stripped 4 bases from V and 0 bases from J, with 4 bases between. The germline gives CDR1 LNHDA, CDR2 SQIVND (reference sequence).

To note about this clonotype: It is likely a read error, because the conserved phenylalanine at the end of the CDR3 is missing. The chain recombines TRBV7-9 with TRBJ2-2, with D possibly matching TRBD1 (6 bases). The CDR3 length is 15 residues. V lost 1 base and J lost 4, with 10 bases in between. Germline CDR1 reads SEHNR; CDR2 reads FQNEAQ (reference sequence). The CDR3: CASSLVQGVTGELFL. In nucleotides, the CDR3 is TGTGCCAGCAGCTTAGTACAGGGAGTCACCGGGGAGCTGTTTTTA.

The chain uses TRBV7-9 and TRBJ2-7, with 8 bases that match TRBD2. V was pared by 5 bases and J by 4 bases, with 13 bases of the junction left unmatched. The CDR3 contains 16 residues. The germline CDR1 and CDR2 sequences are SEHNR and FQNEAQ (reference sequence). CDR3 sequence: CASSHHLGTSGYEQYF. The DNA for the CDR3 is TGTGCCAGCAGCCACCATCTTGGGACTAGTGGGTACGAGCAGTACTTC.

This clonotype was recorded a few times. The chain couples TRBV7-9 to TRBJ1-2, with a weak D call TRBD1 (6 bases). This CDR3 spans 14 amino acids. Looked up from germline, CDR1 is SEHNR and CDR2 is FQNEAQ (reference sequence). Between the trimmed V and J ends, which lost 5 bases and 4 bases, there was a span of 14 bases. The CDR3 reads CASSKGGRSYGYTF. The CDR3 nucleotides are TGTGCCAGCAGCAAGGGGGGGAGGTCCTATGGCTACACCTTC.

CDR3 region: CASSLNPRGSPLHF. The DNA for the CDR3 is TGTGCCAGCAGCCTTAATCCAAGGGGTTCACCCCTCCACTTT. The chain is built from TRBV11-2 and TRBJ1-6; tentative D call: TRBD1 (5 bases). V was trimmed by 5 bases and J by 9 bases, leaving 14 bases between them. CDR3 size: 14 residues. Germline CDR1 and CDR2: SGHAT and FQNNGV.

This clonotype was counted many times. The chain carries TRBV29-1 and TRBJ1-2, with TRBD1 matching 10 bases. This CDR3 spans 13 amino acids. Per the germline V gene, CDR1 is SQVTM and CDR2 is ANQGSEA. Losses at the gene ends were 4 bases for V and 8 bases for J; bases not matched to a gene: 7. The CDR3 bases are TGCAGCGTTGGGGACAGGGGTGAAGGAGGCTACACCTTC. Amino acid sequence: CSVGDRGEGGYTF. Full variable domain (remainder filled in from reference TRBV29-1 and TRBJ1-2): SAVISQKPSRDICQRGTSLTIQCQVDSQVTMMFWYRQQPGQSLTLIATANQGSEATYESGFVIDKFPISRPNLTFSTLTVSNMSPEDSSIYLCSVGDRGEGGYTFGSGTRLTVV.

The table lists this clonotype with many counts. This chain joins TRBV2 and TRBJ1-2; D not resolved. Germline values: CDR1 SNHLY, CDR2 FYNNEI. The CDR3 extends over 14 amino acids. V lost 1 base and J lost 5, with 11 bases in between. The chain's CDR3 is CASSEDRSGYGYTF. In DNA form, the CDR3 reads TGTGCCAGCAGTGAAGACAGATCGGGATATGGCTACACCTTC.